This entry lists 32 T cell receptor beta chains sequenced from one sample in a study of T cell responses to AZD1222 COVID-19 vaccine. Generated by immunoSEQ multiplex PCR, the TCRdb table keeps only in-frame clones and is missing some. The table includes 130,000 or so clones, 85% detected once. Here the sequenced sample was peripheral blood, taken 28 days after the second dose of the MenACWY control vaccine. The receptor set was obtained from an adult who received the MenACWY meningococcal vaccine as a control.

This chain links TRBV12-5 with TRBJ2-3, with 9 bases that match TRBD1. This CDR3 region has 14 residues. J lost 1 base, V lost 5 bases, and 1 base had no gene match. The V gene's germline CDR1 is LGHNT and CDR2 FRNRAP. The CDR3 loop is CASGRDRGTDTQYF. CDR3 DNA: TGTGCTAGTGGTAGGGACAGGGGCACAGATACGCAGTATTTT.

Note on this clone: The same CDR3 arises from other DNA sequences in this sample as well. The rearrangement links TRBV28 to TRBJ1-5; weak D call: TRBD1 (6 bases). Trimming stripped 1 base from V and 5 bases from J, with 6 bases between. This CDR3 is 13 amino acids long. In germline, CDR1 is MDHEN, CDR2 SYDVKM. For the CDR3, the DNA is TGTGCCAGCAGTTTATCAGGGGATCAGCCCCAGCATTTT. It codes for CASSLSGDQPQHF.

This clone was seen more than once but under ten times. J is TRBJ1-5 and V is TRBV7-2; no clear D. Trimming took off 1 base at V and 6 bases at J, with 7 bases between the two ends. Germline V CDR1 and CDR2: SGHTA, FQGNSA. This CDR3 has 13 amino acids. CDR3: CASSLGSAQPQHF. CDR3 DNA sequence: TGTGCCAGCAGCTTAGGATCGGCTCAGCCCCAGCATTTT.

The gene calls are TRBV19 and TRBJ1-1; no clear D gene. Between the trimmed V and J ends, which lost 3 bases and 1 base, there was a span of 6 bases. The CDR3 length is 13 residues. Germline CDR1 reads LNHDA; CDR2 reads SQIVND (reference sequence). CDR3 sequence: CASSIGRNTEAFF. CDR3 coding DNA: TGTGCCAGTAGTATCGGCAGGAACACTGAAGCTTTCTTT.

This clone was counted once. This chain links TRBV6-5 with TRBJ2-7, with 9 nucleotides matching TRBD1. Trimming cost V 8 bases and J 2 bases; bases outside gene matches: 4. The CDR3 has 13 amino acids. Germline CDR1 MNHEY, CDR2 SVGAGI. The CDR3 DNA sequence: TGTGCCAGCGGTAACAGGGGGCCCTACGAGCAGTACGTC. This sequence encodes CASGNRGPYEQYV.

CDR3 loop: CASSYSLMGDTGELFF. Here the CDR3 DNA reads TGTGCCAGCAGTTACTCTCTGATGGGCGACACCGGGGAGCTGTTTTTT. The chain joins TRBV6-6 to TRBJ2-2; D unclear. Germline lookup yields CDR1 MNHNY and CDR2 SVGAGI (reference sequence). CDR3 length equals 16 residues. Trimming cost V 0 bases and J 3 bases, with 11 bases left between them.

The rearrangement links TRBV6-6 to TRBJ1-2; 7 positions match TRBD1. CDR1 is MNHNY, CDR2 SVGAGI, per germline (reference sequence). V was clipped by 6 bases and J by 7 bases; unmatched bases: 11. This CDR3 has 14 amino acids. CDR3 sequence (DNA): TGTGCCAGCAGCTTTGTCCAGGGGGAAGTTGGCTACACCTTC. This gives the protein CASSFVQGEVGYTF.

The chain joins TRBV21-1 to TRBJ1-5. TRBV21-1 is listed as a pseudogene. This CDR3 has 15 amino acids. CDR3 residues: CASSNGGAGNQPQHF. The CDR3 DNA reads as TGTGCCAGCAGCAATGGGGGGGCCGGCAATCAGCCCCAGCATTTT.

The CDR3 region is CASSQAVIPGNTIYF. The CDR3 nucleotides are TGCGCCAGCAGCCAAGCGGTGATCCCAGGAAACACCATATATTTT. V is TRBV4-1 and J is TRBJ1-3, with D unresolved. Germline CDR1 MGHRA, CDR2 YSYEKL. There are 15 residues in the CDR3. Between the trimmed V and J ends, which lost 1 base and 4 bases, there was a span of 11 bases.

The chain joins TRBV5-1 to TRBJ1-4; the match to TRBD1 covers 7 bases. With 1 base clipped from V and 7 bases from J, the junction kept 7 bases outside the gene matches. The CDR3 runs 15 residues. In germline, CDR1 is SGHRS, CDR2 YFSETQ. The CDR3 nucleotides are TGCGCCAGCAGCTTGTCCCGACAGGGAGGTGAAAAACTGTTTTTT. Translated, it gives CASSLSRQGGEKLFF.

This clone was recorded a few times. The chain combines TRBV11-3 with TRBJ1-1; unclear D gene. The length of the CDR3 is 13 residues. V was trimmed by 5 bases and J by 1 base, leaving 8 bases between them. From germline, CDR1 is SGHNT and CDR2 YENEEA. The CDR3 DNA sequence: TGTGCCAGCAGCCCTCTTCCGAACACTGAAGCTTTCTTT. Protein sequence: CASSPLPNTEAFF. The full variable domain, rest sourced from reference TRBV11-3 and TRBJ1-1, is EAGVVQSPRYKIIEKKQPVAFWCNPISGHNTLYWYLQNLGQGPELLIRYENEEAVDDSQLPKDRFSAERLKGVDSTLKIQPAELGDSAVYLCASSPLPNTEAFFGQGTRLTVV.

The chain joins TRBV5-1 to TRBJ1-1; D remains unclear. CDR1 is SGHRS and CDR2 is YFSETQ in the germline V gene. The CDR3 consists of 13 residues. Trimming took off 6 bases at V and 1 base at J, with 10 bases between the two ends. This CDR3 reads CASTLTRNTEAFF. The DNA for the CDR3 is TGCGCCAGCACCCTTACGAGGAACACTGAAGCTTTCTTT.

In DNA form, the CDR3 reads TGTGCCATTAGGGACAGCTCCTATAATTCACCCCTCCACTTT. This codes for CAIRDSSYNSPLHF. The chain is built from TRBV10-3 and TRBJ1-6; 7 bases line up with TRBD1. This CDR3 is 14 amino acids long. Per the germline V gene, CDR1 is ENHRY and CDR2 is SYGVKD. Germline trimming cut 9 bases from V and 0 bases from J; bases unmatched to any gene: 2.

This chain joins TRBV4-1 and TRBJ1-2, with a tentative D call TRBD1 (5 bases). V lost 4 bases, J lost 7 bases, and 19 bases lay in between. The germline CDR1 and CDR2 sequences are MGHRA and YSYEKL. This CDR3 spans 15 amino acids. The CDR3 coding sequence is TGCGCCAGCAGCCCGGGCGGGACGGCAGGAGCTGGCTACACCTTC. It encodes CASSPGGTAGAGYTF.

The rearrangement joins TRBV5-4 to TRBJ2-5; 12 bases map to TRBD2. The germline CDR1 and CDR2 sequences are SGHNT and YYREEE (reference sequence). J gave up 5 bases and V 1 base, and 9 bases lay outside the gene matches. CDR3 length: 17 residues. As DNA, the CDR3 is TGTGCCAGCAGCTTGTTACTAGCGGGGGGCCGCGGGGAGACCCAGTACTTC. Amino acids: CASSLLLAGGRGETQYF.

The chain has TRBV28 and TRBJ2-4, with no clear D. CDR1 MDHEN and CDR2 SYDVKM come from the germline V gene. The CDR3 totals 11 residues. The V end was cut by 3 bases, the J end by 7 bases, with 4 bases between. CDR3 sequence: CASSFWNIQYF. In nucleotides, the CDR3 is TGTGCCAGCAGTTTCTGGAACATTCAGTACTTC.

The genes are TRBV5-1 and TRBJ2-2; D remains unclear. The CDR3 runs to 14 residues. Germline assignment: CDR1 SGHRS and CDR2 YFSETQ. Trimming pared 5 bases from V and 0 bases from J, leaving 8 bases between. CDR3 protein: CASSYSSNTGELFF. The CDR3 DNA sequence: TGCGCCAGCAGTTACTCCTCGAACACCGGGGAGCTGTTTTTT.

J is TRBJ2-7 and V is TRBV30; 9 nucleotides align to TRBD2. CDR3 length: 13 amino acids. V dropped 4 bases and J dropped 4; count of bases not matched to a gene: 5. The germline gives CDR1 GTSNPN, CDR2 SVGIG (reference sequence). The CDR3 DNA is TGTGCCTGGATGCGGGAGGGCCTTTACGAGCAGTACTTC. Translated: CAWMREGLYEQYF.

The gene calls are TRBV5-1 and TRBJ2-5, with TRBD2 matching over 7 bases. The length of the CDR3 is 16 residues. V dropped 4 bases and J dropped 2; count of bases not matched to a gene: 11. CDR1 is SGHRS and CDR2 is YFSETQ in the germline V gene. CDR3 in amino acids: CASSRRGAGPQETQYF. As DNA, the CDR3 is TGCGCCAGCAGCCGTCGTGGAGCGGGGCCGCAAGAGACCCAGTACTTC.

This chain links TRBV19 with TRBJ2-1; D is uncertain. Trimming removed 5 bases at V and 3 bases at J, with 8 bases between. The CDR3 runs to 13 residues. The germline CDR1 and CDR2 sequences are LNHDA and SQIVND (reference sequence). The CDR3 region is CASSGSLYNEQFF. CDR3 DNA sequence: TGTGCCAGTAGTGGCAGCCTCTACAATGAGCAGTTCTTC.

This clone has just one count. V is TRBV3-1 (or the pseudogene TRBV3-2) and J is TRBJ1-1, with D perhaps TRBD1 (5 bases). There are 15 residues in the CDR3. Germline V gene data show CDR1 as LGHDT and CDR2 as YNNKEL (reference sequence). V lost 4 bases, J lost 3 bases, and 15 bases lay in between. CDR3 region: CASSRLGGDYTEAFF. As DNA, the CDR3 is TGTGCCAGCAGCCGCCTGGGGGGAGATTACACTGAAGCTTTCTTT.

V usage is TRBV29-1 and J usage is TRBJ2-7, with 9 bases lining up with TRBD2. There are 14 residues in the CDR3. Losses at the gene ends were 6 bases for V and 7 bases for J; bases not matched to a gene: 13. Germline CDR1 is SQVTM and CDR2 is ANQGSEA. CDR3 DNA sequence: TGCAGCGTCGCCTTAGCGGGAGCCCTGAGGGAGCAGTACTTC. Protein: CSVALAGALREQYF.

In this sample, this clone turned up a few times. The CDR3 loop reads CASSLYSGQETQYF. The CDR3 DNA follows: TGTGCCAGCAGCTTGTATTCGGGCCAAGAGACCCAGTACTTC. This chain uses TRBV5-4 with TRBJ2-5; D remains ambiguous. The CDR3 consists of 14 residues. CDR1 is SGHNT, CDR2 YYREEE, per germline (reference sequence). The ends were cut back, 1 base at V and 1 base at J, with 8 bases in the middle.

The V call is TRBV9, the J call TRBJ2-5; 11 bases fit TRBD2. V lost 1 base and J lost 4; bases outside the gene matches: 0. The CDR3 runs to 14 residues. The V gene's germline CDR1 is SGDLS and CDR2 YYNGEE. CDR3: CASSVLAGGETQYF. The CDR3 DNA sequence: TGTGCCAGCAGCGTACTAGCGGGAGGAGAGACCCAGTACTTC.

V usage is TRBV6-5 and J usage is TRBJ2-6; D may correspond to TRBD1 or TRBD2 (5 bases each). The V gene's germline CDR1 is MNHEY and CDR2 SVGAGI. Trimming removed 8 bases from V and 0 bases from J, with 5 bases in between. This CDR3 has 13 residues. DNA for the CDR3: TGTGCCAGCGGGGGCTCTGGGGCCAACGTCCTGACTTTC. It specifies CASGGSGANVLTF.

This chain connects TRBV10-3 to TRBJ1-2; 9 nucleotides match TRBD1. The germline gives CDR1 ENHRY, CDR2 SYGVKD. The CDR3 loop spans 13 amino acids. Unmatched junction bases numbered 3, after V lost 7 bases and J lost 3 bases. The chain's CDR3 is CAITRQGDYGYTF. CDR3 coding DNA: TGTGCCATCACCCGACAGGGGGACTATGGCTACACCTTC.

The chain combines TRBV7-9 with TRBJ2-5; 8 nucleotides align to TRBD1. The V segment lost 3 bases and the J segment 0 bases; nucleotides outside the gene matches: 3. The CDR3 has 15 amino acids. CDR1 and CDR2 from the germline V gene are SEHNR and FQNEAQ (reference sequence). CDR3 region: CASSFRTGYQETQYF. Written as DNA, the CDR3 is TGTGCCAGCAGCTTTAGGACAGGGTACCAAGAGACCCAGTACTTC.

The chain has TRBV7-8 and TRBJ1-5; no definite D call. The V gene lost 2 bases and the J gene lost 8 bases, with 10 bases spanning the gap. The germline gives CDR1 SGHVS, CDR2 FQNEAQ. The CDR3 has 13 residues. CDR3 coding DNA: TGTGCCAGCAGCTTATCCCCCGCTGAGCCCCAGCATTTT. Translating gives CASSLSPAEPQHF.

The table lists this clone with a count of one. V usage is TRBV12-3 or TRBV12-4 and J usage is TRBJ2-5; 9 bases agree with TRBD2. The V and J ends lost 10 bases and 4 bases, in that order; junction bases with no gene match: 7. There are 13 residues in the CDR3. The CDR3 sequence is CATALAGTETQYF. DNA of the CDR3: TGTGCCACGGCGCTAGCGGGGACAGAGACCCAGTACTTC.

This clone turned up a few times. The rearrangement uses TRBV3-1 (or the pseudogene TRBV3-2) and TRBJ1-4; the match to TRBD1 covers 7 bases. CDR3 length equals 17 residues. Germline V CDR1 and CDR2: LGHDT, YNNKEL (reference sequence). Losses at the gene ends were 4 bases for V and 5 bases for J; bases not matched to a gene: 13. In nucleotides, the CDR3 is TGTGCCAGCAGCCGGACCCGGGACAGACAGCCGAATGAAAAACTGTTTTTT. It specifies CASSRTRDRQPNEKLFF.

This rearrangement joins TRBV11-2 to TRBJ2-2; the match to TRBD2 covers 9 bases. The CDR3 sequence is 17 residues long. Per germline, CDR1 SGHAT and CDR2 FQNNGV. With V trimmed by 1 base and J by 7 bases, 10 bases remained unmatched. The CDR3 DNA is TGTGCCAGCAGCTTAGTTGTAGCGGGAGTGTTTGGCGGGGAGCTGTTTTTT. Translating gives CASSLVVAGVFGGELFF.

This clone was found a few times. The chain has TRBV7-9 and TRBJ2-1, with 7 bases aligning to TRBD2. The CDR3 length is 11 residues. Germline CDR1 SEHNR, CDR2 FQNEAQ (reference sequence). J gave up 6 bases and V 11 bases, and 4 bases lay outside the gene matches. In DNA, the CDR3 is TGTGCCTGCCGCGGGGGCAATGAGCAGTTCTTC. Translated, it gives CACRGGNEQFF.